The next 17 T cell receptor beta chains were all read from a single sample in a study of tumor and adjacent non-tumor tissue in lung cancer. RNA was extracted from bulk tissue without any cell sorting. More than 3 cm separated this lung sample from the edge of the tumor. The library came from three nested PCR rounds adapted from ARM-PCR protocols. MiXCR was run by TCRdb on the multiplex PCR reads, yielding one entry per CDR3 protein. The sample carries 52,000 or so distinct CDR3 sequences, around three quarters recorded once. Sequences were obtained from distant non-tumor lung tissue. The source is a woman aged 55-70 years with non-small cell lung cancer.

Comments on this clonotype: The missing conserved phenylalanine or tryptophan at the end of this CDR3 makes a read error likely. The chain joins TRBV28 to TRBJ2-1; 9 bases are shared with TRBD2. V was pared by 5 bases and J by 6 bases, with 14 bases of the junction left unmatched. The CDR3 consists of 17 residues. Germline V gene lookup returns CDR1 MDHEN and CDR2 SYDVKM. CDR3 nucleotides: TGTGCCAGCAGTCTCCAAACACTGGGACTAGCTGTCAATGAGCAGTTCTTA. Protein product: CASSLQTLGLAVNEQFL.

As for this clonotype: Relative to the germline gene, one junction end is altered; a read error may explain this. CDR3 region: CASSLRQGGAGVLFF. The CDR3 DNA sequence: TGTGCCAGCAGTTTAAGACAGGGGGGTGCCGGGGTGCTGTTTTTT. The gene calls are TRBV28 and TRBJ2-2; 9 nucleotides line up with TRBD1. The CDR3 has 15 amino acids. Germline CDR1 reads MDHEN; CDR2 reads SYDVKM.

V and J are TRBV4-3 and TRBJ2-2; TRBD2 agrees at 7 bases. V gave up 8 bases and J gave up 4 bases; unmatched junction bases: 10. This CDR3 is 15 amino acids long. CDR1 is LGHNA, CDR2 YSLEER, per germline. In DNA, the CDR3 is TGCGCCAGCGCCCAAAAGCGGGGAGGCACCGGGGAGCTGTTTTTT. Its translation: CASAQKRGGTGELFF.

Points on this clonotype: A read error may account for a junction end that differs from germline. The chain joins TRBV29-1 to TRBJ2-1, with 10 bases aligning to TRBD2. The CDR3 loop spans 14 amino acids. CDR1 SQVTM and CDR2 ANQGSEA come from the germline V gene. The CDR3 sequence is CSVAGGYVYGEQLF. The CDR3 DNA sequence: TGCAGCGTAGCGGGAGGGTATGTATATGGTGAGCAGCTCTTC.

A remark on this clonotype: This may arise from a read error, as a much more abundant clone is one base away. The genes are TRBV4-1 and TRBJ1-1; tentatively, D is TRBD1 (5 bases). Germline V CDR1 and CDR2: MGHRA, YSYEKL. The CDR3 has 16 amino acids. The CDR3 reads CARSPMGTAGGAEAFF. CDR3 nucleotides: TGCGCCAGAAGCCCCATGGGGACGGCCGGCGGGGCTGAAGCTTTCTTT.

With regard to this clonotype: Sequence at one end of the junction differs from germline and may be a read error. V usage is TRBV28 and J usage is TRBJ1-1; no definite D call. The CDR3 extends over 15 amino acids. Germline-derived CDR1 and CDR2 are MDHEN and SYDVKM. The DNA of the CDR3 is TGTGCCAGCAGTCTATTGTCTTCTACCTACACTGAAGCTTTTTTT. This encodes CASSLLSSTYTEAFF.

This clonotype was counted ten times or more. The genes are TRBV13 and TRBJ1-5; D not resolved. The V gene lost 0 bases and the J gene lost 4 bases, with 7 bases spanning the gap. Germline V CDR1 and CDR2: PRHDT, FYEKMQ (reference sequence). The CDR3 extends over 14 amino acids. In DNA form, the CDR3 reads TGTGCCAGCAGCTTAGGGACATCTAATCAGCCCCAGCATTTT. Translating it yields CASSLGTSNQPQHF.

With regard to this clonotype: The final CDR3 position lacks the conserved phenylalanine or tryptophan, pointing to a likely read error. This chain joins TRBV4-2 and TRBJ2-7, with TRBD2 matching over 7 bases. The CDR3 covers 17 residues. CDR1 is LGHNA, CDR2 YNFKEQ, per germline. DNA for the CDR3: TGTGCCAGCGGCCAACTCGATTTGGGGGAGGGTGGCTACGAGCAGTACCTC. Encoded protein: CASGQLDLGEGGYEQYL.

This clonotype was seen more than once but under ten times. This sequence may be a read error, since a much larger clone differs from it by one base. The rearrangement uses TRBV7-2 and TRBJ2-2; the D gene is possibly TRBD2 (6 bases). The CDR3 is 15 residues long. Germline V gene data show CDR1 as SGHTA and CDR2 as FQGNSA. The V end lost 4 bases, the J end lost 6 bases, and 15 bases lay between the germline ends. CDR3 region: CASSSPRGRSGELFF. As DNA, the CDR3 is TGTGCCAGCAGCTCTCCCCGGGGGAGGTCCGGGGAGCTGTTTTTT.

In the case of this clonotype: Mismatch with germline at one junction end may stem from a read error. The chain has TRBV12-3 or TRBV12-4 and TRBJ2-1; D perhaps matches TRBD1 (6 bases). This CDR3 has 13 residues. This CDR3 reads CGSSRWTEDEQFF. The CDR3 region has the DNA TGTGGCAGCAGTAGATGGACAGAAGATGAGCAGTTCTTC.

This clonotype was observed at least ten times. The chain links TRBV7-9 to TRBJ1-1; perhaps TRBD1 as D (5 bases). Per the germline V gene, CDR1 is SEHNR and CDR2 is FQNEAQ (reference sequence). V dropped 5 bases and J dropped 1 base, with 8 bases sitting between them. The CDR3 covers 13 residues. CDR3 in DNA: TGTGCCAGCAGCGCGGGGGGGAACACTGAAGCTTTCTTT. This gives the protein CASSAGGNTEAFF.

The J gene is TRBJ1-1, the V gene TRBV29-1; D is unclear. Trimming took 5 bases from V and 3 from J, leaving 16 bases between them. Germline CDR1 SQVTM, CDR2 ANQGSEA. The CDR3 has 14 amino acids. As DNA, the CDR3 is TGCAGCGTTCGGGGAGGTGTGGTGGACACTGAAGCTTTCTTT. Translated: CSVRGGVVDTEAFF.

As regards this clonotype: The junction does not match germline at one end; this may be a read error. The rearrangement joins TRBV11-3 to TRBJ2-3, with D perhaps being TRBD1 or TRBD2 (5 bases each). The germline CDR1 and CDR2 sequences are SGHNT and YENEEA. The CDR3 consists of 13 residues. In nucleotides, the CDR3 is TGTGCCAGCAGACTGGACAACGGGGATATGCAGTATTTT. This gives the protein CASRLDNGDMQYF.

Worth noting for this clonotype: An end of the junction does not agree with germline; a read error may underlie this. The V and J genes are TRBV11-1 and TRBJ2-1; perhaps TRBD2 as D (5 bases). Germline V gene lookup returns CDR1 SGHAT and CDR2 FQDESV (reference sequence). The CDR3 length is 17 residues. CDR3 residues: CVSSRGFAASPYNEQFF. In nucleotides, the CDR3 is TGTGTCAGCAGTCGGGGTTTTGCAGCGAGCCCCTACAATGAGCAGTTCTTC.

Turning to this clonotype: Germline and junction disagree at one end, which may indicate a read error. The chain combines TRBV28 with TRBJ2-3; TRBD2 might be the D (6 bases). The germline V gene has CDR1 MDHEN and CDR2 SYDVKM. The CDR3 totals 15 residues. CDR3 residues: CTSTPGDSGLDTQCF. DNA of the CDR3: TGTACCAGCACTCCTGGGGACTCGGGCCTAGATACGCAGTGTTTT.

The rearrangement links TRBV5-1 to TRBJ2-3; D might be TRBD2 (5 bases). Germline V lookup: CDR1 SGHRS, CDR2 YFSETQ. This CDR3 is 14 amino acids long. The germline V and J ends were trimmed by 3 bases and 6 bases, with 14 bases remaining between them. DNA of the CDR3: TGCGCCAGCAGCTCCGGGATCGGTAAGGATACGCAGTATTTT. It yields the protein CASSSGIGKDTQYF.

Regarding this clonotype: The junction differs from germline at one of its ends, possibly a read error. The CDR3 loop reads CASSFSGAMENVQFF. As DNA, the CDR3 is TGTGCCAGCAGCTTCAGCGGAGCGATGGAAAATGTGCAGTTCTTC. The chain carries TRBV7-6 and TRBJ2-1; the D gene is possibly TRBD2 (5 bases). Germline lookup yields CDR1 SGHVS and CDR2 FNYEAQ. The CDR3 covers 15 residues.